The 13 T cell receptor beta chains in this list originate from one sample, sequenced in a study of shared clonotypes between healthy human individuals. Sequenced by immunoSEQ multiplex PCR; TCRdb stores in-frame clones only, minus some. The top ten hold about 0.32% of the sample, which has about 380,000 clones, about 96% seen once. The specimen was memory CD8+ T cells sorted from blood. As to subset: CD45RO+ cells pooled with CCR7-negative TemRA cells. These receptors were taken from a man aged 25 to 40 in good health.

The chain links TRBV29-1 to TRBJ2-7; no definite D call. Germline V gene lookup returns CDR1 SQVTM and CDR2 ANQGSEA. This CDR3 comprises 12 residues. The germline V and J ends were trimmed by 4 bases and 0 bases, with 7 bases remaining between them. The CDR3 reads CSVADSSYEQYF. In DNA form, the CDR3 reads TGCAGCGTTGCGGATAGCTCCTACGAGCAGTACTTC.

The J gene is TRBJ2-1, the V gene TRBV10-1; tentative D call: TRBD2 (6 bases). Deletions cut 3 bases from V and 9 bases from J, with 9 bases between. Germline V CDR1 and CDR2: WNHNN, SYGVQD (reference sequence). The CDR3 totals 12 residues. The CDR3 DNA is TGCGCCAGCAGTGACGGGGGTCCTGAGCAGTTCTTC. Encoded protein: CASSDGGPEQFF.

This chain joins TRBV11-2 and TRBJ1-3; possible D gene TRBD1, 6 bases. CDR1 and CDR2 (germline): SGHAT, FQNNGV. V dropped 7 bases and J dropped 1 base, with 14 bases sitting between them. CDR3 size: 15 residues. The CDR3 DNA sequence: TGTGCCAGCACCCAATCACAGGGATCTGGAAACACCATATATTTT. Residues: CASTQSQGSGNTIYF. Looking up the rest from reference TRBV11-2 and TRBJ1-3 gives the full variable domain: EAGVAQSPRYKIIEKRQSVAFWCNPISGHATLYWYQQILGQGPKLLIQFQNNGVVDDSQLPKDRFSAERLKGVDSTLKIQPAKLEDSAVYLCASTQSQGSGNTIYFGEGSWLTVV.

This chain uses TRBV6-5 with TRBJ2-2, with 7 positions matching TRBD2. The CDR3 length is 14 residues. The V and J ends lost 8 bases and 4 bases, in that order; junction bases with no gene match: 7. From germline, CDR1 is MNHEY and CDR2 SVGAGI. CDR3 DNA: TGTGCCAGCCGACGACTAGCTGGCACCGGGGAGCTGTTTTTT. This encodes CASRRLAGTGELFF.

The chain recombines TRBV5-6 with TRBJ2-7; 8 bases match TRBD1. Germline V gene lookup returns CDR1 SGHDT and CDR2 YYEEEE. CDR3 size: 16 residues. V shed 5 bases and J 9 bases; nucleotides not matched to a gene: 19. The CDR3 loop is CASSSQNRGFRWGQYF. The DNA for the CDR3 is TGTGCCAGCAGTTCCCAGAACAGGGGGTTTCGGTGGGGGCAGTACTTC.

The chain combines TRBV5-4 with TRBJ2-6; D is tentatively TRBD1 or TRBD2 (5 bases each). This CDR3 has 15 amino acids. In germline, CDR1 is SGHNT, CDR2 YYREEE (reference sequence). V was clipped by 2 bases and J by 2 bases, with 8 bases between them. The CDR3 loop is CASSFWGPGANVLTF. Written as DNA, the CDR3 is TGTGCCAGCAGCTTCTGGGGACCTGGGGCCAACGTCCTGACTTTC.

This chain uses TRBV6-5 with TRBJ2-7, with TRBD1 matching 8 bases. Germline values: CDR1 MNHEY, CDR2 SVGAGI. J lost 9 bases, V lost 7 bases, and 11 bases had no gene match. The CDR3 runs to 13 residues. CDR3 bases: TGTGCCAGCAAGGACTGGACCGGGACAGGGCAGTACTTC. This encodes CASKDWTGTGQYF.

The chain recombines TRBV30 with TRBJ1-6, with D perhaps matching TRBD1 (5 bases). CDR3 size: 15 residues. Germline V CDR1 and CDR2: GTSNPN, SVGIG (reference sequence). Trimming took off 4 bases at V and 11 bases at J, with 21 bases between the two ends. The CDR3 is CAWNNPGTTRAPLHF. CDR3 DNA: TGTGCCTGGAACAACCCCGGGACTACTCGGGCACCCCTCCACTTT.

The genes are TRBV7-3 and TRBJ1-2, with TRBD1 identical over 9 bases. J was trimmed by 3 bases and V by 7 bases; bases with no gene match: 0. The V gene's germline CDR1 is SGHTA and CDR2 FQGTGA. This CDR3 has 12 amino acids. The CDR3 coding sequence is TGTGCCAGCAACAGGGGGCACTATGGCTACACCTTC. Its protein is CASNRGHYGYTF.

The chain employs TRBV5-4 and TRBJ2-7, with D perhaps matching TRBD1 (6 bases). The CDR3 is 15 residues long. Trimming shortened V by 4 bases and J by 2 bases, and 16 bases separated the two germline ends. CDR1 SGHNT and CDR2 YYREEE come from the germline V gene (reference sequence). The CDR3 here is CASSPGTRQTYEQYF. CDR3 nucleotides: TGTGCCAGCAGCCCCGGGACACGGCAGACCTACGAGCAGTACTTC.

The chain recombines TRBV6-5 with TRBJ1-5; TRBD1 matches at 7 bases. Trimming cost V 4 bases and J 7 bases; bases outside gene matches: 7. Germline values: CDR1 MNHEY, CDR2 SVGAGI. This CDR3 comprises 14 residues. Written as DNA, the CDR3 is TGTGCCAGCAGTTTGTCACAGGGGAGACAGCCCCAGCATTTT. It codes for CASSLSQGRQPQHF.

The rearrangement links TRBV11-2 to TRBJ2-7; possible D gene TRBD1, 6 bases. The V end was cut by 5 bases, the J end by 5 bases, with 22 bases between. Germline values: CDR1 SGHAT, CDR2 FQNNGV. This CDR3 is 16 amino acids long. The CDR3 region is CASSQPPYREMDEQYF. The DNA of the CDR3 is TGTGCCAGCAGCCAACCTCCTTACAGGGAAATGGACGAGCAGTACTTC.

The V gene is TRBV4-1, the J gene TRBJ2-3, with D perhaps matching TRBD1 or TRBD2 (5 bases each). Per germline, CDR1 MGHRA and CDR2 YSYEKL. Trimming left V 6 bases short and J 1 base short, with 14 bases between. This CDR3 contains 15 residues. The CDR3 here is CASRGPGYGTDTQYF. The CDR3 nucleotides read TGCGCCAGCAGGGGACCCGGGTATGGCACAGATACGCAGTATTTT.